Below are 20 T cell receptor beta chains sequenced from a single sample in a study of blood T cell repertoires in COVID-19. Some clones are missing from TCRdb's copy, which holds only in-frame ones; the method was immunoSEQ multiplex PCR. The repertoire holds approximately 140,000 clones, with around 90% as singletons. Input material: peripheral blood. These receptor sequences come from a woman aged 55-70 years with active or convalescent COVID-19.

CDR3 in amino acids: CASSEAGGVGNTEAFF. The DNA of the CDR3 is TGTGCCAGCAGTGAAGCGGGAGGTGTAGGAAACACTGAAGCTTTCTTT. The rearrangement links TRBV2 to TRBJ1-1, with D unresolved. The CDR3 has 16 residues. Germline V gene lookup returns CDR1 SNHLY and CDR2 FYNNEI. V shed 0 bases and J shed 2 bases, with 13 bases lying between them.

CDR3 DNA: TGTGCCAGCAGCTTATTCCAGGGACTCTATGGCTACACCTTC. As protein: CASSLFQGLYGYTF. This chain uses TRBV7-2 with TRBJ1-2; D may be TRBD1 (5 bases). The germline gives CDR1 SGHTA, CDR2 FQGNSA. Trimming shortened V by 2 bases and J by 4 bases, and 11 bases separated the two germline ends. The CDR3 loop spans 14 amino acids.

CDR3 sequence reads: CASSLTGGSTEAFF. The CDR3 DNA sequence: TGTGCCAGCAGCTTGACAGGGGGTAGTACTGAAGCTTTCTTT. The V and J genes are TRBV5-4 and TRBJ1-1; 8 bases fit TRBD1. Per germline, CDR1 SGHNT and CDR2 YYREEE (reference sequence). The CDR3 contains 14 residues. Trimming at V came to 1 base and at J to 5 bases, leaving 4 bases not matched to a gene.

Points on this clone: Other nucleotide sequences in the sample specify the same CDR3. The V and J genes are TRBV6-5 and TRBJ2-7; 8 nucleotides align to TRBD1. The CDR3 is 14 amino acids. Per the germline V gene, CDR1 is MNHEY and CDR2 is SVGAGI. After removal of 4 bases from V and 2 bases from J, the junction contained 4 bases not matched to a gene. The CDR3 loop is CASSSGQGPYEQYF. For the CDR3, the DNA is TGTGCCAGCAGTTCCGGACAGGGCCCCTACGAGCAGTACTTC.

There are a few counts of this clone. The gene calls are TRBV7-9 and TRBJ2-5; 7 bases fit TRBD1. V lost 2 bases, J lost 4 bases, and 7 bases stayed unmatched. This CDR3 has 15 residues. CDR1 is SEHNR and CDR2 is FQNEAQ in the germline V gene (reference sequence). The CDR3 DNA reads as TGTGCCAGCAGCTTATTAGGGGGCGCGGGAGAGACCCAGTACTTC. Translation gives CASSLLGGAGETQYF.

The chain combines TRBV25-1 with TRBJ2-1; TRBD2 might be the D (6 bases). The CDR3 length is 16 residues. From germline, CDR1 is MGHDK and CDR2 SYGVNS. The ends were cut back, 1 base at V and 4 bases at J, with 14 bases in the middle. The CDR3 is CASSEWRGDLYNEQFF. The CDR3 DNA reads TGTGCCAGCAGTGAATGGCGGGGCGACCTGTACAATGAGCAGTTCTTC. Variable domain in full (rest from reference TRBV25-1 and TRBJ2-1): EADIYQTPRYLVIGTGKKITLECSQTMGHDKMYWYQQDPGMELHLIHYSYGVNSTEKGDLSSESTVSRIRTEHFPLTLESARPSHTSQYLCASSEWRGDLYNEQFFGPGTRLTVL.

The chain uses TRBV11-2 and TRBJ2-7; tentative D call: TRBD1 (5 bases). CDR3 size: 15 residues. V was cut by 4 bases and J by 3 bases, with 16 bases left in between. Per germline, CDR1 SGHAT and CDR2 FQNNGV. CDR3 sequence reads: CASSSHQGAGYEQYF. DNA for the CDR3: TGTGCCAGCAGCTCCCACCAGGGTGCTGGCTACGAGCAGTACTTC.

The chain couples TRBV5-1 to TRBJ2-1; TRBD2 aligns across 9 bases. Germline values: CDR1 SGHRS, CDR2 YFSETQ. The CDR3 totals 16 residues. The trim removed 1 base at V and 6 bases at J, leaving 8 bases unmatched. The CDR3 here is CASSLSGTSPVNEQFF. The CDR3 coding sequence is TGCGCCAGCAGCTTGTCCGGGACTAGCCCAGTCAATGAGCAGTTCTTC.

This rearrangement joins TRBV12-3 or TRBV12-4 to TRBJ2-5; 7 positions match TRBD1. Trimming at V came to 6 bases and at J to 2 bases, leaving 3 bases not matched to a gene. The CDR3 runs 13 residues. CDR3 sequence (DNA): TGTGCCAGCAGAACGGACAGGCAAGAGACCCAGTACTTC. This translates into CASRTDRQETQYF.

The V gene is TRBV4-1, the J gene TRBJ1-2; a weak D match, TRBD1 (6 bases). Germline V CDR1 and CDR2: MGHRA, YSYEKL. The CDR3 contains 16 residues. Trimming removed 4 bases at V and 0 bases at J, with 15 bases between. CDR3 loop: CASSLTGPSTNYGYTF. For the CDR3, the DNA is TGCGCCAGCAGCCTAACAGGGCCCTCCACTAACTATGGCTACACCTTC.

This clone was detected once. V and J are TRBV6-5 and TRBJ2-1, with 8 bases identical to TRBD2. This CDR3 region has 16 residues. V was clipped by 0 bases and J by 6 bases; unmatched bases: 7. The V gene's germline CDR1 is MNHEY and CDR2 SVGAGI. The CDR3 nucleotides read TGTGCCAGCAGTTACTCACCGGGGGGGTCTCCCAATGAGCAGTTCTTC. Encoded protein: CASSYSPGGSPNEQFF.

This rearrangement joins TRBV4-3 to TRBJ1-5, with D maybe TRBD1 (5 bases). The CDR3 loop spans 17 amino acids. Germline V gene lookup returns CDR1 LGHNA and CDR2 YSLEER. V was shortened by 0 bases and J by 1 base, with 13 bases between the two germline ends. The CDR3 sequence is CASSQETSTDSNQPQHF. The CDR3 region has the DNA TGCGCCAGCAGCCAAGAAACATCGACAGACAGCAATCAGCCCCAGCATTTT.

A single count supports this clone. The chain couples TRBV4-3 to TRBJ2-1, with 8 bases matching TRBD1. Trimming took 0 bases from V and 4 from J; bases not matched to a gene: 2. Germline V gene lookup returns CDR1 LGHNA and CDR2 YSLEER. The CDR3 sequence is 15 residues long. This CDR3 is CASSQEGTGYNEQFF. The CDR3 nucleotides read TGCGCCAGCAGCCAAGAAGGGACAGGTTACAATGAGCAGTTCTTC.

The chain couples TRBV30 to TRBJ1-4, with D perhaps matching TRBD1 (5 bases). The CDR3 extends over 13 amino acids. Germline CDR1 reads GTSNPN; CDR2 reads SVGIG (reference sequence). Deletions cut 0 bases from V and 6 bases from J, with 8 bases between. CDR3 protein: CAWSVGGDEKLFF. CDR3 in DNA: TGTGCCTGGAGTGTGGGGGGTGATGAAAAACTGTTTTTT.

The V call is TRBV10-3, the J call TRBJ1-5; TRBD1 might be the D (5 bases). The CDR3 loop spans 13 amino acids. The V gene's germline CDR1 is ENHRY and CDR2 SYGVKD. Trimming took off 10 bases at V and 4 bases at J, with 14 bases between the two ends. CDR3 in amino acids: CATISGMNQPQHF. DNA for the CDR3: TGTGCCACCATTTCAGGGATGAATCAGCCCCAGCATTTT.

V and J are TRBV13 and TRBJ2-7; 7 nucleotides align to TRBD1. J gave up 5 bases and V 0 bases, and 7 bases lay outside the gene matches. Germline CDR1 reads PRHDT; CDR2 reads FYEKMQ (reference sequence). This CDR3 comprises 15 residues. The CDR3 region has the DNA TGTGCCAGCAGCTTAGGGGCAGGGGGACCCCACGAGCAGTACTTC. Translation: CASSLGAGGPHEQYF.

The V and J genes are TRBV6-1 and TRBJ1-2; D gene uncertain. This CDR3 comprises 12 residues. V was cut by 7 bases and J by 3 bases, with 9 bases left in between. Germline V gene data show CDR1 as MNHNS and CDR2 as SASEGT. The CDR3 nucleotides read TGTGCCAGCATCGGAGGCCACTATGGCTACACCTTC. Protein sequence: CASIGGHYGYTF.

The V gene is TRBV7-2, the J gene TRBJ2-7, with 10 nucleotides matching TRBD2. The CDR3 loop spans 15 amino acids. The trim removed 1 base at V and 1 base at J, leaving 1 base unmatched. CDR1 is SGHTA, CDR2 FQGNSA, per germline. CDR3 DNA sequence: TGTGCCAGCAGCTTAGTTAGCGGGGGGTCCTACGAGCAGTACTTC. Encoded protein: CASSLVSGGSYEQYF.

The gene calls are TRBV10-3 and TRBJ2-5, with D maybe TRBD1 (6 bases). This CDR3 has 15 amino acids. The V gene's germline CDR1 is ENHRY and CDR2 SYGVKD. Trimming stripped 4 bases from V and 0 bases from J, with 12 bases between. The CDR3 spells CAISVDRSNQETQYF. As DNA, the CDR3 is TGTGCCATCAGTGTAGACAGGTCCAACCAAGAGACCCAGTACTTC.

The chain uses TRBV7-6 and TRBJ1-1; no definite D call. The CDR3 spans 15 residues. Per germline, CDR1 SGHVS and CDR2 FNYEAQ. With 1 base removed from V and 4 bases from J, the gap between germline ends came to 13 bases. In nucleotides, the CDR3 is TGTGCCAGCAGCTTAGGGAACTCCCGGGGCACTGAAGCTTTCTTT. Amino acid sequence: CASSLGNSRGTEAFF. Full variable domain (outside the CDR3, taken from reference TRBV7-6 and TRBJ1-1): GAGVSQSPRYKVTKRGQDVALRCDPISGHVSLYWYRQALGQGPEFLTYFNYEAQQDKSGLPNDRFSAERPEGSISTLTIQRTEQRDSAMYRCASSLGNSRGTEAFFGQGTRLTVV.